Listed here is a single T cell receptor (beta chain). Here immunoSEQ multiplex PCR was the method, and the copy in TCRdb shows in-frame clones only, minus some. The sample lists 50,000 to 55,000 clones, 85% to 90% seen once, with around 2.5% in the top ten. The entry originates in a study of PD-L1 blockade in urothelial cancer. Study at large: Patients had been given 0 to 3 earlier chemotherapy regimens.

Deletions cut 1 base from V and 6 bases from J, with 15 bases between. The CDR3 is 15 amino acids. CDR1 LGHNT and CDR2 FRNRAP come from the germline V gene. This sample's time point: peripheral blood 6 weeks after treatment start. Sequenced material: PBMCs, taken around atezolizumab (anti-PD-L1) treatment. V gene TRBV12-5 combines with J gene TRBJ1-1; D is unresolved. This receptor was obtained from a man aged 55 to 70 with urothelial cancer. The DNA of the CDR3 is TGTGCTAGTGGTTTGGATAAAGGAGGGTTTCCTGAAGCTTTCTTT. It is translated as CASGLDKGGFPEAFF. Full variable domain (outside the CDR3, taken from reference TRBV12-5 and TRBJ1-1): DARVTQTPRHKVTEMGQEVTMRCQPILGHNTVFWYRQTMMQGLELLAYFRNRAPLDDSGMPKDRFSAEMPDATLATLKIQPSEPRDSAVYFCASGLDKGGFPEAFFGQGTRLTVV.